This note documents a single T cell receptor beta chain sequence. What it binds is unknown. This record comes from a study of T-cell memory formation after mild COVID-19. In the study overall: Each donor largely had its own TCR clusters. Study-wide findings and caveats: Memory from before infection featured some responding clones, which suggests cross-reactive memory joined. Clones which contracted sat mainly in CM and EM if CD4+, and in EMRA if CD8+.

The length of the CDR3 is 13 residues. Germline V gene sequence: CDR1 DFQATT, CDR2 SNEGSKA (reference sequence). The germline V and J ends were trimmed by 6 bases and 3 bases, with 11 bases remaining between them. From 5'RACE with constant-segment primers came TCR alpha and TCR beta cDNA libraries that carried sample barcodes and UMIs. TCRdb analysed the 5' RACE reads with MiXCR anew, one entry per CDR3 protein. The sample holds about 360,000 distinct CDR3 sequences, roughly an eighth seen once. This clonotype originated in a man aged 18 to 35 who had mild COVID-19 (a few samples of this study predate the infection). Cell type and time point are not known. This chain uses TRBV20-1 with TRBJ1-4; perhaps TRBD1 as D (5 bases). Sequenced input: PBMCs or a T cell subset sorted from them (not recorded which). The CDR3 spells CSAWGGANEKLFF. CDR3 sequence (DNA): TGCAGTGCCTGGGGGGGGGCTAATGAAAAACTGTTTTTT.